This T cell receptor (beta chain) was obtained from a study of T cell responses to AZD1222 COVID-19 vaccine (dated by TCRdb to the early 2020s). Concerning the study at large: A total of over 230 trial participants underwent TCR sequencing, of whom 200 to 220 received two doses of AZD1222 and about 26 received two doses of the MenACWY control vaccine. Trial participants were enrolled by age into 18-55, 56-69 and 70-plus year subgroups, with roughly 160, 29 and 62 TCR-sequenced participants respectively.

The CDR3 regions of human TCRbeta chains were subjected to immunosequencing. The study's own analysis went as follows. Repertoire TCRs were checked for matches against a reference library of SARS-CoV-2-specific TCRs that had been generated using the MIRA antigen-specificity platform. Breadth was defined as the fraction of unique TCRs that were SARS-CoV-2-associated, and depth was defined as the fraction of total T cells that were SARS-CoV-2-associated. Using the MIRA data, each spike-specific TCR was mapped to the spike region that the TCR reacts to and placed in a CD4 or CD8 class. Log10-transformed breadth and depth values were compared by one-way ANOVA with Sidak's multiple comparisons tests. Imported from immuneACCESS, the table was reduced by TCRdb to in-frame sequences with V and J called. These copies leave out some clones; in studies compared against another copy, an unresolved V gene accounts for under half, and the cause of the remainder is not known. That table is the source of V, J and clone size, and D and trimming were worked out from the DNA. The sample table holds tens of thousands of clones, of which 70% to 80% were seen once. The ten largest account for over 3% of the sample.

From its cysteine to its phenylalanine, the CDR3 spans 13 amino acids. Of all the DNA, just the CDR3 is kept, 39 bases in frame from base 1. Relative to germline, V is 0 bases shorter and J is 2 bases shorter, with 5 bases between their ends. The germline V gene sets CDR1 to MRHNA and CDR2 to SNTAGT. Results and caveats for the whole study, not just this receptor: The 56-69-year group was small, and its depth increase did not reach significance, likely because of low power. Epitopes outside the regions mutated in the B.1.351 and B.1.1.7 variants were reportedly recognized by nearly half of the unique spike-specific TCRs. Participants were mostly white British and included more females than males, and it was suggested by the authors that clonal diversity may have been underestimated. Because no day 14 peak-response samples were available, the repertoires could be characterized only after the peak T cell response. Conclusions about previously exposed vaccinees are limited, since just 6 or 7 AZD1222 recipients were seropositive for SARS-CoV-2 at baseline. Vaccine-associated CD4 TCRs spanned the whole spike protein, with dominant responses in regions 160-218 and 743-854. After two AZD1222 doses, both the breadth and the depth of spike-specific TCRs were significantly higher than at day 0 and than in MenACWY recipients.

Regarding this clone: This receptor's antigen is unknown. Per-base qualities were not stored, and no clone one base away is much larger.

What the time point label conveys for this sample: about 28 days (+/-7) after the second vaccine dose. AZD1222 recipients given second doses at about 4 weeks or at about 12 weeks were pooled, since spike-specific TCR depth and breadth were not found to differ between the two schedules. Vaccinee samples came from UK trials COV001 and COV002, including a single-blind randomized controlled phase 2/3 trial of AZD1222 (ChAdOx1 nCoV-19) in healthy adults. For TCRbeta chain sequencing, PBMC samples from trial participants were taken at day 0 and at day 28 after the second dose. Rearrangement joined TRBV6-4 to TRBJ2-7; no D gene call is confident. The sequencing used peripheral blood, collected 28 days after the second AZD1222 dose. This receptor was taken from an adult who received the AZD1222 COVID-19 vaccine. The CDR3 region reads CASSDSIPYEQYF. The base sequence is TGTGCCAGCAGTGACTCGATCCCCTACGAGCAGTACTTC.